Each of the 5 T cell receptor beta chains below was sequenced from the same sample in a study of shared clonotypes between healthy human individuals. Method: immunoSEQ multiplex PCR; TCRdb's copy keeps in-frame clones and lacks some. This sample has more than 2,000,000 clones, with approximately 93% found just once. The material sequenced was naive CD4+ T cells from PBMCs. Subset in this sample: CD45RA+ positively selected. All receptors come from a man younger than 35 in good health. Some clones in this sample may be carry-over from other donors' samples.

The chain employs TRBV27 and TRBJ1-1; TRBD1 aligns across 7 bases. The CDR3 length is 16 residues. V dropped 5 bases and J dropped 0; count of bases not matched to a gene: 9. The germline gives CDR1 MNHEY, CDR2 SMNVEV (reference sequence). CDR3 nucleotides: TGTGCCAGCAGTCCTCGGACAGGTTTGATGAACACTGAAGCTTTCTTT. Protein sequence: CASSPRTGLMNTEAFF.

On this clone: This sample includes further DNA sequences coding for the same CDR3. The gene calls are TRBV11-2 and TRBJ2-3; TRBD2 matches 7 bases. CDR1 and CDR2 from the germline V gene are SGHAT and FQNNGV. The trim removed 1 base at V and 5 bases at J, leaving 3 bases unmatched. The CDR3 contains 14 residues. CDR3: CASSLGLAGDTQYF. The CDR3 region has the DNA TGTGCCAGCAGCTTAGGGTTAGCGGGAGATACGCAGTATTTT.

The CDR3 loop reads CASSIPGRVINEQFF. The CDR3 DNA reads TGTGCCAGCAGTATACCGGGACGGGTGATCAATGAGCAGTTCTTC. The chain couples TRBV28 to TRBJ2-1; the D call may be TRBD1 or TRBD2 (5 bases each). This CDR3 region has 15 residues. Looked up from germline, CDR1 is MDHEN and CDR2 is SYDVKM. V dropped 5 bases and J dropped 6 bases, with 17 bases sitting between them.

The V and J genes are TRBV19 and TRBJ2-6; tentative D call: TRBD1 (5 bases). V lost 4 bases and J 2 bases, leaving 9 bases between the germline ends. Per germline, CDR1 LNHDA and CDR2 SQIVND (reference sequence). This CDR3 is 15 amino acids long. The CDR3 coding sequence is TGTGCCAGTAGTAAAGACAGCGCTGGGGCCAACGTCCTGACTTTC. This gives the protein CASSKDSAGANVLTF. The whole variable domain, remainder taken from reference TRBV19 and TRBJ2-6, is DGGITQSPKYLFRKEGQNVTLSCEQNLNHDAMYWYRQDPGQGLRLIYYSQIVNDFQKGDIAEGYSVSREKKESFPLTVTSAQKNPTAFYLCASSKDSAGANVLTFGAGSRLTVL.

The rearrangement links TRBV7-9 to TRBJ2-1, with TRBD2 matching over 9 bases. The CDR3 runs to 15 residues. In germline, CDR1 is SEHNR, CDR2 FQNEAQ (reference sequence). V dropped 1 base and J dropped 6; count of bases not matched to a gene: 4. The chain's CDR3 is CASSLGLADSNEQFF. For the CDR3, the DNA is TGTGCCAGCAGCTTAGGACTAGCGGACTCCAATGAGCAGTTCTTC.